This is a list of T cell receptor beta chains from one sample in a study of a mutant IDH1 vaccine in newly diagnosed glioma. TCRdb keeps only in-frame clones here, not all; method: immunoSEQ multiplex PCR. The sample holds some 52,000 clones; roughly 90% are singletons and the top ten take 2% to 2.5%. The antigens these receptors bind are not known. The sample was PBMCs, taken from a glioma patient whose treatment included an IDH1 peptide vaccine. The source is a man aged 50 to 60 with glioma. Both conserved end residues are part of each CDR3. Each record gives: V gene, D gene, J gene, clone size, CDR3 protein, CDR3 DNA. The D gene is left open where the match is weak. Not every row has a clone size; where given, it reads once, few, many or a size class.

TRBV5-6	.	TRBJ1-3	.	CASESGGNTIYF	TGTGCCAGTGAAAGTGGTGGAAACACCATATATTTT
TRBV11-1	TRBD1	TRBJ1-2	.	CASSLARDRLDYGYTF	TGTGCCAGCAGCTTAGCGAGGGACAGGCTCGACTATGGCTACACCTTC
TRBV7-6	.	TRBJ2-5	.	CASSFQETQYF	TGTGCCAGCAGCTTCCAAGAGACCCAGTACTTC
TRBV2	.	TRBJ2-7	.	CASSIDNPPYEQYF	TGTGCCAGCAGTATTGACAACCCTCCCTACGAGCAGTACTTC
TRBV29-1	.	TRBJ1-2	.	CSVEMQRYGYTF	TGCAGCGTTGAGATGCAGCGCTATGGCTACACCTTC
TRBV10-1	TRBD1	TRBJ2-7	.	CASSEFETGDYEQYF	TGCGCCAGCAGTGAGTTCGAGACAGGGGACTACGAGCAGTACTTC
TRBV19	.	TRBJ1-2	.	CASSKTANRPYGYTF	TGTGCCAGTAGTAAGACAGCGAATCGTCCCTATGGCTACACCTTC
TRBV5-1	.	TRBJ2-3	.	CASSSRGGLSTDTQYF	TGCGCCAGCAGCTCCCGAGGAGGACTAAGCACAGATACGCAGTATTTT
TRBV2	.	TRBJ2-5	few	CATRPQETQYF	TGTGCCACGAGACCCCAAGAGACCCAGTACTTC
TRBV4-3	.	TRBJ2-2	.	CASSSFDGNTGELFF	TGCGCCAGCAGTTCTTTCGACGGTAACACCGGGGAGCTGTTTTTT
TRBV19	.	TRBJ1-2	.	CASINPSGRNYGYTF	TGTGCCAGTATAAATCCCTCTGGAAGAAACTATGGCTACACCTTC
TRBV2	.	TRBJ2-5	.	CASRYQGNPQETQYF	TGTGCCAGCAGGTATCAGGGGAACCCCCAAGAGACCCAGTACTTC
TRBV6-5	TRBD1	TRBJ1-1	.	CASTPHRQGRTEAFF	TGTGCCAGCACCCCCCACAGACAGGGGAGAACTGAAGCTTTCTTT
TRBV6-5	TRBD1	TRBJ2-1	.	CAVQGANTNEQFF	TGTGCCGTACAGGGGGCCAATACCAATGAGCAGTTCTTC
TRBV9	.	TRBJ1-1	.	CASSVAGWGARTEAFF	TGTGCCAGCAGCGTAGCGGGGTGGGGGGCACGCACTGAAGCTTTCTTT
TRBV4-3	TRBD1	TRBJ2-7	.	CASSQELWGQGFSEQYF	TGCGCCAGCAGCCAAGAGTTGTGGGGACAGGGGTTCTCCGAGCAGTACTTC
TRBV27	.	TRBJ1-2	once	CASLGPWGANYGYTF	TGTGCCAGCCTGGGACCTTGGGGGGCTAACTATGGCTACACCTTC
TRBV27	.	TRBJ1-2	.	CASSPRTGHGYTF	TGTGCCAGCAGTCCCCGAACAGGGCACGGCTACACCTTC
TRBV7-8	.	TRBJ2-1	.	CASSLPATRINEQFF	TGTGCCAGCAGCCTGCCCGCGACTAGGATCAATGAGCAGTTCTTC
TRBV6-1	.	TRBJ2-1	.	CASSEKAKQFF	TGTGCCAGCAGTGAAAAGGCTAAGCAGTTCTTC
TRBV5-1	.	TRBJ2-2	once	CASNQGQANTGELFF	TGCGCCAGCAACCAGGGACAAGCGAACACCGGGGAGCTGTTTTTT
TRBV29-1	.	TRBJ1-5	.	CSVRSGGSNQPQHF	TGCAGCGTTCGATCGGGGGGTAGCAATCAGCCCCAGCATTTT
TRBV6-1	.	TRBJ1-5	once	CASSRNSYSNQPQHF	TGTGCCAGCAGCCGGAACAGTTATAGCAATCAGCCCCAGCATTTT
TRBV10-3	.	TRBJ1-4	.	CAIRRTATNEKLFF	TGTGCCATCAGGCGGACAGCAACTAATGAAAAACTGTTTTTT
TRBV6-1	.	TRBJ2-1	.	CASSESGFGYREQFF	TGTGCCAGCAGTGAATCGGGGTTTGGGTATAGAGAGCAGTTCTTC
TRBV13	.	TRBJ1-5	.	CASSLGSKGGQPQHF	TGTGCCAGCAGCTTAGGGAGTAAGGGGGGTCAGCCCCAGCATTTT
TRBV7-9	.	TRBJ1-4	.	CASSSRGAGRTTNEKLFF	TGTGCCAGCAGCTCAAGGGGTGCAGGGCGGACAACTAATGAAAAACTGTTTTTT
TRBV6-6	TRBD1	TRBJ1-1	.	CASSYSDRDTEAFF	TGTGCCAGCAGTTACTCAGACAGGGACACTGAAGCTTTCTTT
TRBV7-3	.	TRBJ1-2	.	CASSLSPGTGYTF	TGTGCCAGCAGCTTAAGTCCGGGGACTGGCTACACCTTC
TRBV4-2	.	TRBJ1-5	.	CASSQDSGRGQPQHF	TGTGCCAGCAGCCAAGACTCAGGGCGGGGTCAGCCCCAGCATTTT
TRBV4-1	.	TRBJ2-2	.	CASSQGWGTNTGELFF	TGCGCCAGCAGCCAAGGTTGGGGGACGAACACCGGGGAGCTGTTTTTT
TRBV9	.	TRBJ2-5	.	CASSVKGGGGRRILETQYF	TGTGCCAGCAGCGTAAAAGGAGGTGGTGGACGTCGTATCTTAGAGACCCAGTACTTC
TRBV9	.	TRBJ1-5	.	CASSVEGRSHQPQHF	TGTGCCAGCAGCGTAGAGGGCAGGTCGCATCAGCCCCAGCATTTT
TRBV29-1	.	TRBJ1-2	.	CSVGGGSYGYTF	TGCAGCGTTGGGGGGGGGAGCTATGGCTACACCTTC
TRBV6-5	.	TRBJ2-2	.	CASIYRVGHTGELFF	TGTGCCAGCATATACAGGGTTGGGCACACCGGGGAGCTGTTTTTT
TRBV30	.	TRBJ2-7	.	CAWDRLDEQYF	TGTGCCTGGGACCGACTGGACGAGCAGTACTTC
TRBV18	TRBD1	TRBJ2-5	once	CASSPPDRPAGGTQYF	TGTGCCAGCTCACCACCGGACAGGCCCGCTGGTGGGACCCAGTACTTC
TRBV30	.	TRBJ1-5	few	CAWRLGGSNQPQHF	TGTGCCTGGAGGCTCGGAGGGAGCAATCAGCCCCAGCATTTT
TRBV7-9	.	TRBJ2-3	.	CASSLSENTQYF	TGTGCCAGCAGCTTAAGTGAGAATACGCAGTATTTT
TRBV18	TRBD2	TRBJ2-3	.	CASSPLTSGRTDTQYF	TGTGCCAGCTCACCACTGACTAGCGGGCGCACAGATACGCAGTATTTT
TRBV7-2	.	TRBJ2-5	.	CASSLGTGAGGTQYF	TGTGCCAGCAGCTTAGGAACGGGGGCCGGGGGGACCCAGTACTTC
TRBV7-9	.	TRBJ1-4	.	CASSARTEVDEKLFF	TGTGCCAGCAGCGCGAGGACAGAAGTGGATGAAAAACTGTTTTTT
TRBV7-2	.	TRBJ1-5	.	CASSLQGGKGNQPQHF	TGTGCCAGCAGCTTACAGGGTGGGAAGGGCAATCAGCCCCAGCATTTT
TRBV29-1	.	TRBJ1-2	once	CSAWEDGYTF	TGCAGCGCTTGGGAGGATGGCTACACCTTC
TRBV6-6	.	TRBJ2-5	.	CASSPLGRGETQYF	TGTGCCAGCAGTCCCCTGGGACGGGGAGAGACCCAGTACTTC
TRBV9	TRBD1	TRBJ2-2	.	CASSVVSTGATGELFF	TGTGCCAGCAGCGTAGTGTCCACAGGGGCCACCGGGGAGCTGTTTTTT
TRBV5-1	TRBD2	TRBJ2-3	.	CASRGRNTDTQYF	TGCGCCAGCCGCGGGAGGAACACAGATACGCAGTATTTT
TRBV9	TRBD1	TRBJ2-5	.	CASSVGTGQETQYF	TGTGCCAGCAGCGTAGGGACAGGGCAAGAGACCCAGTACTTC
TRBV27	.	TRBJ2-7	medium-sized	CASSLRGAYEQYF	TGTGCCAGCAGTTTAAGGGGAGCCTACGAGCAGTACTTC
TRBV7-5	.	TRBJ2-7	once	CARTFPDRSHF	TGTGCCAGAACCTTCCCTGACAGGTCCCACTTC
TRBV27	TRBD1	TRBJ2-7	.	CASRETGRPYEQYF	TGTGCCAGCAGGGAGACAGGGCGCCCCTACGAGCAGTACTTC
TRBV9	.	TRBJ2-1	.	CASWNRVRHEQFF	TGTGCCAGCTGGAACAGGGTTCGCCATGAGCAGTTCTTC
TRBV19	.	TRBJ1-5	.	CASSTPRGQPQHF	TGTGCCAGTAGTACCCCGAGGGGTCAGCCCCAGCATTTT